This is a list of T cell receptor beta chains from one sample in a study of STAT5B mutations in CD4+ large granular lymphocyte leukemia. Sequencing used immunoSEQ multiplex PCR; TCRdb keeps in-frame clones, though not all of them. The sample lists 7,000 to 10,000 clones, 76% occurring once. The source material was PBMCs. Every receptor here comes from a woman aged 60-70 years with CD4+ T-cell large granular lymphocyte leukemia. CDR3s leave out the opening cysteine and the closing phenylalanine or tryptophan. Each record gives: J gene, clone size, V gene, CDR3 protein. Size is stated for part of the rows, as once, few or many counts, or as a class when the clone is expanded.

TRBJ2-7 NA TRBV5-4 ASSPVGLREQY
TRBJ1-2 NA TRBV2 ASRPPRAGIYGYT
TRBJ1-1 NA TRBV18 ASSPTEGSEAF
TRBJ2-7 NA TRBV30 AWRLRDHYEQY
TRBJ2-2 NA TRBV9 ASSVVGGAGELF
TRBJ2-7 NA TRBV5-1 ASSLASTGTATYEQY
TRBJ2-3 NA TRBV9 ASSVGLARDGGSGQY
TRBJ2-5 NA TRBV9 ASSSLGETQY
TRBJ2-3 NA TRBV28 ASSLGYTGNADTQY
TRBJ2-6 NA TRBV11-2 ASSPTHSGANVLT
TRBJ2-1 NA TRBV7-9 ASSSLAGAYNEQF
TRBJ2-3 NA TRBV29-1 SVELTSRDTQY
TRBJ2-2 once TRBV10-2 ASTNSGGVENTGELF
TRBJ1-1 NA TRBV10-2 ASREGPANTEAF